This TCR beta chain was recovered during a study of blood T cells in healthy people across ages. CDR3 size: 13 residues. The V and J ends lost 8 bases and 3 bases, in that order; junction bases with no gene match: 5. Per germline, CDR1 MNHNS and CDR2 SASEGT. The sample holds a few counts of this clonotype. No antigen is known for it. Findings of the study overall: In older individuals, TCR beta diversity per million T cells was lower, falling roughly linearly with age. Because donor CMV status was unknown, expanded clonotype changes were possibly confounded.

Next came a second PCR, run for about 7 to 12 cycles, which used a sample-barcoded 5' primer along with a J-beta primer mix. Via MiXCR, TCRdb re-called the 5' RACE reads, giving one row per CDR3 protein. The sample yields roughly 720,000 distinct CDR3 sequences, approximately 53% seen once. A minimum of 6 micrograms of total RNA was extracted per sample. The clonotype originates from a man of 80 years or more in good health. Sequencing was done on a sample of blood. The chain has TRBV6-1 and TRBJ2-7; TRBD1 agrees at 9 bases. CDR3 in DNA: TGTGCCAGCTGTTGGGACAGGGACTACGAGCAGTACTTC. It codes for CASCWDRDYEQYF.